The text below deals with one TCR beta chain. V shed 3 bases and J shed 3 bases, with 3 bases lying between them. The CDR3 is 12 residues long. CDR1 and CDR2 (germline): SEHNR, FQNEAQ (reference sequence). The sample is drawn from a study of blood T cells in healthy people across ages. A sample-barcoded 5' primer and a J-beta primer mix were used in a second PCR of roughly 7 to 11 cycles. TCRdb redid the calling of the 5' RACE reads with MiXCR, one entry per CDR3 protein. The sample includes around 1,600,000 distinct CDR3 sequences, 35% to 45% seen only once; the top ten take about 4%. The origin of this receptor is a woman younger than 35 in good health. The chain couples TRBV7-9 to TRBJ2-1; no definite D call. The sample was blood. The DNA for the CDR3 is TGTGCCAGCAGCTTGCACTACAATGAGCAGTTCTTC. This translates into CASSLHYNEQFF.